These 2 T cell receptor beta chains were sequenced from one sample in a study of T cells in Graves' hyperthyroidism and ophthalmopathy. Amplification yielded TCR beta CDR3 regions, with RNA transcripts as the source. With the HTBI primer set, the TCR CDR3 went through a first round of RT-PCR. TCRdb redid the calling of the multiplex PCR reads with MiXCR, one entry per CDR3 protein. This table holds under 650,000 distinct CDR3 sequences, about 16% found once. Source material: blood. These receptors were collected from a woman in her twenties or thirties with Graves' hyperthyroidism.

This clonotype has only a few counts. This chain links TRBV19 with TRBJ2-1, with 10 positions matching TRBD2. Germline CDR1 LNHDA, CDR2 SQIVND (reference sequence). V dropped 4 bases and J dropped 6; count of bases not matched to a gene: 6. This CDR3 region has 15 residues. CDR3 bases: TGTGCCAGTAGTACAAGCGGGAGGGCATCCAATGAGCAGTTCTTC. Its protein is CASSTSGRASNEQFF.

Ten or more counts support this clonotype. The J gene is TRBJ2-1, the V gene TRBV2; D may be TRBD1 or TRBD2 (5 bases each). Germline V gives CDR1 SNHLY, CDR2 FYNNEI. The CDR3 totals 12 residues. Deletions cut 6 bases from V and 5 bases from J, with 8 bases between. DNA for the CDR3: TGTGCCAGCAGGGGGGTAGACAATGAGCAGTTCTTC. Its translation is CASRGVDNEQFF.